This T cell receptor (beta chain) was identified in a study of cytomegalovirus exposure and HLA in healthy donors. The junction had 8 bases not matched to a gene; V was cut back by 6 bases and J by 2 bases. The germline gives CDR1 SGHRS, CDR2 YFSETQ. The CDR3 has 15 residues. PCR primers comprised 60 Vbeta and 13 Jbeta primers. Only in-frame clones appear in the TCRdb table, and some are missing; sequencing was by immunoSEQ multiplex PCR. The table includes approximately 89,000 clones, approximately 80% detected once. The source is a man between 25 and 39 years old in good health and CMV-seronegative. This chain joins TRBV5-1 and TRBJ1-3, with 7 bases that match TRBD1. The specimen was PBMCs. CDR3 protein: CASTKEGATGNTIYF. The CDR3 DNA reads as TGCGCCAGCACCAAGGAGGGGGCAACTGGAAACACCATATATTTT.